This T cell receptor beta chain came from a study of T cells in Graves' hyperthyroidism and ophthalmopathy. The study's findings and limits: Blood samples included most of the expanded thyroid clonotypes exceeding 0.001.

V gave up 3 bases and J gave up 4 bases, with 9 bases separating them. The germline gives CDR1 SGHAT, CDR2 FQNNGV. The CDR3 covers 13 residues. As regards this clonotype: Antigen specificity is unknown.

The investigators amplified TCR beta CDR3 regions from RNA transcripts. The HTBI primer set was used in a first-round RT-PCR of the TCR CDR3. TCRdb independently ran MiXCR on the multiplex PCR reads; one entry per CDR3 protein. In the table there are about 290,000 distinct CDR3 sequences, roughly 13% of which are singletons. Sequenced input: blood. The V and J genes are TRBV11-2 and TRBJ2-5; D may be TRBD2 (6 bases). The TCR comes from a woman in her 30s with Graves' hyperthyroidism that later progressed to Graves' ophthalmopathy. The CDR3 spells CASSFQEGETQYF. CDR3 DNA: TGTGCCAGCAGCTTTCAGGAGGGAGAGACCCAGTACTTC. The complete variable domain, with remaining parts taken from reference TRBV11-2 and TRBJ2-5, reads EAGVAQSPRYKIIEKRQSVAFWCNPISGHATLYWYQQILGQGPKLLIQFQNNGVVDDSQLPKDRFSAERLKGVDSTLKIQPAKLEDSAVYLCASSFQEGETQYFGPGTRLLVL.